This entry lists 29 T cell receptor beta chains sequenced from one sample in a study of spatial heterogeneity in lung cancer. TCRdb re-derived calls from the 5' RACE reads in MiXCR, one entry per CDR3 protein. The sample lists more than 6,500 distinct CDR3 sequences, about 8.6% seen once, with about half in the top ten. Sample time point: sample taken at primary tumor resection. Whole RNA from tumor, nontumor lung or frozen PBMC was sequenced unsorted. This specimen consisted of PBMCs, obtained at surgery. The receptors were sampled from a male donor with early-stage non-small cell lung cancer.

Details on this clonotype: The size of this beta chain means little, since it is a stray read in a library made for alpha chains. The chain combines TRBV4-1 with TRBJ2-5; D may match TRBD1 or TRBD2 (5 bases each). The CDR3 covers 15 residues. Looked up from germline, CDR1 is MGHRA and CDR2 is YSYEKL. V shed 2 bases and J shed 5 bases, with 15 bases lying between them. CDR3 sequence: CASSQRLLEGETQYF. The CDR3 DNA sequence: TGCGCCAGCAGCCAAAGGCTACTAGAGGGGGAGACCCAGTACTTC.

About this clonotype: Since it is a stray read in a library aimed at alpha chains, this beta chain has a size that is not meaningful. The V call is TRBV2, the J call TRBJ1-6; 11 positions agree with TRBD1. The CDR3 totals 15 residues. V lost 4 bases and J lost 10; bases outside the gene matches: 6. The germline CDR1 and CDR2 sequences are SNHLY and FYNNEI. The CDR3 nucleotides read TGTGCCAGCAGTGGGACAGGGGGCTTAGAATCACCCCTCCACTTT. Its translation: CASSGTGGLESPLHF. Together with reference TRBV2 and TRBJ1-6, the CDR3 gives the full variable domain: EPEVTQTPSHQVTQMGQEVILRCVPISNHLYFYWYRQILGQKVEFLVSFYNNEISEKSEIFDDQFSVERPDGSNFTLKIRSTKLEDSAMYFCASSGTGGLESPLHFGNGTRLTVT.

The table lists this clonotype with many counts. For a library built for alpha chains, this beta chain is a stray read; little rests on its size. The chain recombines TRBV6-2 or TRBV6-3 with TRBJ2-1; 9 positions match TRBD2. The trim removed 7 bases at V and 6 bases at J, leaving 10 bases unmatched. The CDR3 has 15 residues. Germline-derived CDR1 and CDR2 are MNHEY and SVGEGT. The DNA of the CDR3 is TGTGCCAGCACCCTACGTGGTAGCGGGAGCAATGAGCAGTTCTTC. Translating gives CASTLRGSGSNEQFF.

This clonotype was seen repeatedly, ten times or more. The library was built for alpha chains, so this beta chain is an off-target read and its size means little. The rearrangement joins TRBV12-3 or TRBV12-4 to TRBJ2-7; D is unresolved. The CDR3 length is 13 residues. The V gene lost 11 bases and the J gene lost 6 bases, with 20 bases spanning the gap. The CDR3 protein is CAGLILPGSEQYF. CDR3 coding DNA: TGTGCCGGCCTAATCCTTCCGGGCTCCGAGCAGTACTTC.

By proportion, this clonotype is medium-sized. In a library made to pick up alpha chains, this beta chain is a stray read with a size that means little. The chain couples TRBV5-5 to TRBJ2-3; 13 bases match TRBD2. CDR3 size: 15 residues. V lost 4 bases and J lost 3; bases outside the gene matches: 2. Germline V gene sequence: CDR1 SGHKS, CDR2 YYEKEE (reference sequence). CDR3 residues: CASSTGLAGTDTQYF. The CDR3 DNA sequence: TGTGCCAGCAGCACGGGACTAGCGGGAACAGATACGCAGTATTTT.

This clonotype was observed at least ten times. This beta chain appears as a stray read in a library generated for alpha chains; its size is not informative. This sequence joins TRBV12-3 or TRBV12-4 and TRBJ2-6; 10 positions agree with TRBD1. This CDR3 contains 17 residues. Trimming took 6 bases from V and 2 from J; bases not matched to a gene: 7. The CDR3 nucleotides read TGTGCCAGCAGATCCCGACAGGGGGCGCCTGGGGCCAACGTCCTGACTTTC. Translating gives CASRSRQGAPGANVLTF.

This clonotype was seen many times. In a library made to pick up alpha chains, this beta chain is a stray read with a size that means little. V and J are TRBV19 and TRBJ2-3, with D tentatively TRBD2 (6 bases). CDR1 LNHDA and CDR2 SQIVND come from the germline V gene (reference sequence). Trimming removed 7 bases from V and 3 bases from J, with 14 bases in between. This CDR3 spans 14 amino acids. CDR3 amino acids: CASTDSGGTDTQYF. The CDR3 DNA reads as TGTGCCAGTACCGACTCAGGAGGGACAGATACGCAGTATTTT.

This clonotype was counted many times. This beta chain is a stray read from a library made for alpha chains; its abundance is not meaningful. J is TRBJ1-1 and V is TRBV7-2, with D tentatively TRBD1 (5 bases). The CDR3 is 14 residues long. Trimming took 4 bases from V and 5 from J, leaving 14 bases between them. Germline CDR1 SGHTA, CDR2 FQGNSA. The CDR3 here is CASSYVPGGTEAFF. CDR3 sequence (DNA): TGTGCCAGCAGCTATGTACCTGGGGGGACTGAAGCTTTCTTT. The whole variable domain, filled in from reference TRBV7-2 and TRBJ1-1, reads GAGVSQSPSNKVTEKGKDVELRCDPISGHTALYWYRQSLGQGLEFLIYFQGNSAPDKSGLPSDRFSAERTGGSVSTLTIQRTQQEDSAVYLCASSYVPGGTEAFFGQGTRLTVV.

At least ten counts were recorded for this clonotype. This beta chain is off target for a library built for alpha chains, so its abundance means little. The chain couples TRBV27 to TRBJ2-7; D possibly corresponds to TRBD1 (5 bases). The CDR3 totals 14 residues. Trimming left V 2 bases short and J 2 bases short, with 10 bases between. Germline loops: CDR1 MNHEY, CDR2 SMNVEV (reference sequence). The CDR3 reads CASSLRQGAYEQYF. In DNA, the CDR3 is TGTGCCAGCAGTTTAAGGCAGGGCGCCTACGAGCAGTACTTC.

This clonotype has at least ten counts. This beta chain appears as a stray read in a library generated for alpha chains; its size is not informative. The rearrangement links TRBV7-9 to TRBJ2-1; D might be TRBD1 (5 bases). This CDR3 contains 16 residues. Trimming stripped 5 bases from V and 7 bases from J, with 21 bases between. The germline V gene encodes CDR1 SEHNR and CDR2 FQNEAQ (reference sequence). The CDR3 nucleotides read TGTGCCAGCAGCCCTAACAGGCCAAGCTCCCGGAATGAGCAGTTCTTC. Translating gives CASSPNRPSSRNEQFF.

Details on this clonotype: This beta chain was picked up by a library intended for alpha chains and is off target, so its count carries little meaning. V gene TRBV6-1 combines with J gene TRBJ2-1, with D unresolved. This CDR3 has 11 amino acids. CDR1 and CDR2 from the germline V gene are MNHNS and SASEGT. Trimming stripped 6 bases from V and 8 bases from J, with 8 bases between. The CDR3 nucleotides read TGTGCCAGCAGGAAAAACGATGAGCAGTTCTTC. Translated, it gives CASRKNDEQFF.

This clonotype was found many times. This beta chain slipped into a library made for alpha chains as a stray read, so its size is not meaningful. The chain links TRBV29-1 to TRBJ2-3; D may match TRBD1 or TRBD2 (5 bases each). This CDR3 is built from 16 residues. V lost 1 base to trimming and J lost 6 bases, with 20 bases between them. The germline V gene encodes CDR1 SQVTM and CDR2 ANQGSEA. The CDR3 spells CSVEGRPDGDEDTQYF. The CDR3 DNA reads TGCAGCGTTGAAGGGAGACCCGACGGGGACGAGGATACGCAGTATTTT.

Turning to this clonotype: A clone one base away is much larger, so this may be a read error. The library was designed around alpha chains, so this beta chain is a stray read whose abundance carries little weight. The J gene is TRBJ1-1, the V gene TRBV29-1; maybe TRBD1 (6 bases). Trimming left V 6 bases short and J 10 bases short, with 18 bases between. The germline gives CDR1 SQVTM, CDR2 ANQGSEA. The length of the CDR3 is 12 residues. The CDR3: CSVARGEAAAFF. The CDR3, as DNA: TGCAGCGTCGCCAGGGGTGAGGCTGCAGCTTTCTTT.

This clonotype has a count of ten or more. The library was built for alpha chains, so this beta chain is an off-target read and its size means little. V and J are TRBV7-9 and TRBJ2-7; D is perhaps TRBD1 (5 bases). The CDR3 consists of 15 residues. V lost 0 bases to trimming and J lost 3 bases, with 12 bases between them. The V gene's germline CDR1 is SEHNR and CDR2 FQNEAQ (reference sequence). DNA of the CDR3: TGTGCCAGCAGCTTAGCGCAGGGTAGGTTCTACGAGCAGTACTTC. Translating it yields CASSLAQGRFYEQYF.

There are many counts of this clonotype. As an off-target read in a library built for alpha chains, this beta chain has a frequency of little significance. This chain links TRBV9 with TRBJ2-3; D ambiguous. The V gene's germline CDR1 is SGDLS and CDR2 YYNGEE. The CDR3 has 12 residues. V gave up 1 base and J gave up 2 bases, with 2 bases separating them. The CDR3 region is CASSVPTDTQYF. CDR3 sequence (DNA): TGTGCCAGCAGCGTACCCACAGATACGCAGTATTTT.

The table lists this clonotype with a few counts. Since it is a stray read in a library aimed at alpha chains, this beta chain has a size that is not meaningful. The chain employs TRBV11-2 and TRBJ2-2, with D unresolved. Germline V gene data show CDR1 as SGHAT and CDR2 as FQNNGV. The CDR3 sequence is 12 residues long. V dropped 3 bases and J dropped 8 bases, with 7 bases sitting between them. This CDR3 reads CASSFLEGELFF. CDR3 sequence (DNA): TGTGCCAGCAGCTTCCTGGAGGGGGAGCTGTTTTTT.

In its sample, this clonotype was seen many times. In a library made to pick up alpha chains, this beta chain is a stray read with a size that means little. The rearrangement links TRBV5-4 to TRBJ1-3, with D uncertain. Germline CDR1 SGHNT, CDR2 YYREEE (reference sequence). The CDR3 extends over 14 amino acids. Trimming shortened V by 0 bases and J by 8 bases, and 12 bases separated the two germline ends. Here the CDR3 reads CASSLEGLRDTIYF. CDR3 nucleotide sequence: TGTGCCAGCAGCTTGGAGGGTCTTCGAGACACCATATATTTT.

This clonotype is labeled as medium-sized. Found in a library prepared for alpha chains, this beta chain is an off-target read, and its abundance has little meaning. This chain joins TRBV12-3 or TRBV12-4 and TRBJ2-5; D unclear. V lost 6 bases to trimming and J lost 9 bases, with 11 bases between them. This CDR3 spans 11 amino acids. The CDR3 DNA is TGTGCCAGCAGGTCCGTTTCGGCCCAGTACTTC. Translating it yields CASRSVSAQYF.

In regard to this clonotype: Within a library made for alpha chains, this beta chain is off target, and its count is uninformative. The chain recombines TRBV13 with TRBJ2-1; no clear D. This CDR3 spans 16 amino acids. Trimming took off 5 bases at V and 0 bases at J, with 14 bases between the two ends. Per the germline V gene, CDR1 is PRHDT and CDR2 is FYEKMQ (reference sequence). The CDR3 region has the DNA TGTGCCAGCAGCCCTCGCTTCCCTAGCTCCTACAATGAGCAGTTCTTC. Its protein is CASSPRFPSSYNEQFF.

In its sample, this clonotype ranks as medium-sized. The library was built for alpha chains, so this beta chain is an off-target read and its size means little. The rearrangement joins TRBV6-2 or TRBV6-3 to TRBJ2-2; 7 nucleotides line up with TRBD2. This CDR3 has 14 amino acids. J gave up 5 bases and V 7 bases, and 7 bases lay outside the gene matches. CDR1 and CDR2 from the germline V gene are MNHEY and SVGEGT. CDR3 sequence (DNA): TGTGCCAGCATGGCGGGAGAATTGACCGGGGAGCTGTTTTTT. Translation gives CASMAGELTGELFF.

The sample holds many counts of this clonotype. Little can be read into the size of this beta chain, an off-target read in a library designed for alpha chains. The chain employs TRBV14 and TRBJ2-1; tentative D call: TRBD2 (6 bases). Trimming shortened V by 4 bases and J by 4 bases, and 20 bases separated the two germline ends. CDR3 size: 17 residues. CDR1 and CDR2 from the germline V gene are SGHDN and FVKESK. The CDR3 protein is CASSRGTEISYYNEQFF. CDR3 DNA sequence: TGTGCCAGCAGCCGCGGGACGGAGATTAGCTATTACAATGAGCAGTTCTTC.

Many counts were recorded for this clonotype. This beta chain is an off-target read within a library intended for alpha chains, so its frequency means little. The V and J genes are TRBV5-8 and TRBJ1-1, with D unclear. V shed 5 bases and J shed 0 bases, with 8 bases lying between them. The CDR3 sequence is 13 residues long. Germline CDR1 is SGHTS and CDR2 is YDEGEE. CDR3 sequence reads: CASSTYMNTEAFF. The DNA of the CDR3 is TGTGCCAGCAGTACCTATATGAACACTGAAGCTTTCTTT.

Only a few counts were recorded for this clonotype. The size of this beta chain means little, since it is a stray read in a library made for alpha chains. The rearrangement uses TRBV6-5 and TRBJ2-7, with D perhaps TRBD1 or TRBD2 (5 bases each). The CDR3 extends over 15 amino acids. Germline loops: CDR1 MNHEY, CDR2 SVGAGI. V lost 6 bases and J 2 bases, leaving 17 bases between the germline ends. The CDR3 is CASSRRDQRTYEQYF. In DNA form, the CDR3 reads TGTGCCAGCAGCCGCCGGGACCAGAGGACCTACGAGCAGTACTTC.

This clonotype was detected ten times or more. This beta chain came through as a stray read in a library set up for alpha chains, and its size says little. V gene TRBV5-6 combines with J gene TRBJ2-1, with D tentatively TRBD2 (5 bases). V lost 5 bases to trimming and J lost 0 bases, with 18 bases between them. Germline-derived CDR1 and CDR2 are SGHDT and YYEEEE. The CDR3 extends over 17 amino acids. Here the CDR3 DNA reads TGTGCCAGCAGTCCTCAAAAAGAGGGCTCCTCCTACAATGAGCAGTTCTTC. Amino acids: CASSPQKEGSSYNEQFF.

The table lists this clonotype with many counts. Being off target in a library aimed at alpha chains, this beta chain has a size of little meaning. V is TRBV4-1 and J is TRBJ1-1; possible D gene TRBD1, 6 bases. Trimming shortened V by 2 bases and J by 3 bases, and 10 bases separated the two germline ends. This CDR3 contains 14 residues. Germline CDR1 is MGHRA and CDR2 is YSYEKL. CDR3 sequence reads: CASSQTGLDTEAFF. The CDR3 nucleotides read TGCGCCAGCAGCCAAACAGGGTTGGACACTGAAGCTTTCTTT.

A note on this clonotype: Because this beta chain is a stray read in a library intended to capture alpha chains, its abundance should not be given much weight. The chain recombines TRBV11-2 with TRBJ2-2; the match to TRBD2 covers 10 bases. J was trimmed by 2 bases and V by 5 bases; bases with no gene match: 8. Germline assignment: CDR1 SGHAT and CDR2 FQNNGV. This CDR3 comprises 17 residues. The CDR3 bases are TGTGCCAGCAGCCCCCGTGTAGCGGGAGGTAACACCGGGGAGCTGTTTTTT. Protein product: CASSPRVAGGNTGELFF.

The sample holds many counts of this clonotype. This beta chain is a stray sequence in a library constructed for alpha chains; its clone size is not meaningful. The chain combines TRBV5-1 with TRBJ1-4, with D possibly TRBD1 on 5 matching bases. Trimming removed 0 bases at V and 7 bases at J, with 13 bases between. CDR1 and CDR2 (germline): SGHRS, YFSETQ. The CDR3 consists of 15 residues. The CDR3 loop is CASSLAGEKGEKLFF. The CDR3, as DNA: TGCGCCAGCAGCTTGGCGGGGGAAAAGGGTGAAAAACTGTTTTTT.

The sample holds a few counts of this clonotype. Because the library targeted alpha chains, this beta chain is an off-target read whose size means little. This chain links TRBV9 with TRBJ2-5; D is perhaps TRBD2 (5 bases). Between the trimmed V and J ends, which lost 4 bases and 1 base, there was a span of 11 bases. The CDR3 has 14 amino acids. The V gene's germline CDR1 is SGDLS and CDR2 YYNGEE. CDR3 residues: CASSPWETQETQYF. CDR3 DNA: TGTGCCAGCAGCCCCTGGGAGACCCAAGAGACCCAGTACTTC.

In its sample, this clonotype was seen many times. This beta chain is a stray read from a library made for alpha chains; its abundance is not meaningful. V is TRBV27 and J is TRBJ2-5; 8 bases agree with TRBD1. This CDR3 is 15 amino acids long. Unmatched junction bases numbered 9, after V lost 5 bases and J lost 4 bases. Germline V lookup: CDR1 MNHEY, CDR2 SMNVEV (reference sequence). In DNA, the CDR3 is TGTGCCAGCAGTGCGAGACAGGGGTCGGGAGAGACCCAGTACTTC. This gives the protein CASSARQGSGETQYF.